This T cell receptor (beta chain) was profiled in a study of shared clonotypes between healthy human individuals. Germline V gives CDR1 MNHEY, CDR2 SMNVEV (reference sequence). The CDR3 has 15 amino acids. Trimming left V 6 bases short and J 3 bases short, with 17 bases between. Method: immunoSEQ multiplex PCR; TCRdb's copy keeps in-frame clones and lacks some. The sample holds hundreds of thousands of clones; roughly 77% are singletons and the top ten take around 14%. The chain couples TRBV27 to TRBJ1-1; a weak D match, TRBD1 (6 bases). The sequence was obtained from a woman in her thirties or forties in good health. Some clones in this sample may be carry-over from other donors' samples. Sequencing input: PBMCs. CDR3: CASSVNRALDTEAFF. Here the CDR3 DNA reads TGTGCCAGCAGCGTGAACAGGGCTCTCGACACTGAAGCTTTCTTT.